This T cell receptor beta chain comes out of a study of blood T cell repertoires in COVID-19. Study-level information: Samples came from the United States, Italy and Spain, spanning acute and convalescent COVID-19. Sample material is recorded as cDNA or gDNA derived from T cells, B-cell-depleted T cells, or PBMCs.

Enrollment of patients from Seattle took place during active infection, with longitudinal follow-up. How the authors handled the data: Reference gene primer amplification in the assay estimated nucleated cell counts. Profiled with immunoSEQ multiplex PCR; TCRdb holds only in-frame clones, not every one. The DNA was the basis for D and trimming; V, J and clone size are from that table. The table records approximately 70,000 clones, around nine tenths of them present only once. V was cut by 4 bases and J by 2 bases, with 9 bases left in between. The CDR3 runs to 13 residues. CDR1 and CDR2 from the germline V gene are SGHNT and YYREEE (reference sequence).

Sequenced: peripheral blood. J is TRBJ1-2 and V is TRBV5-4; maybe TRBD1 (6 bases). This clonotype was sampled from a man in his forties with COVID-19, enrolled during active disease. In DNA, the CDR3 is TGTGCCAGCAGCGTTACAGGGAACTATGGCTACACCTTC. Protein product: CASSVTGNYGYTF.